This T cell receptor (beta chain) was captured in a study of blood T cell repertoires in COVID-19. At the level of the study: The United States, Italy and Spain supplied acute and convalescent COVID-19 samples. The cDNA or gDNA used as material had been derived from T cells, B-cell-depleted T cells, or PBMCs.

Source study methods: Scientists estimated how many nucleated cells there were by amplifying reference gene primers. The table came from immunoSEQ multiplex PCR; TCRdb's copy has only in-frame clones and leaves some out. V and J calls and clone size come straight from that table; D and trimming were deduced from the DNA. Here the sample spans about 150,000 clones, approximately 82% being singletons. This receptor was taken from a man between 65 and 79 years old who had recovered from COVID-19. Source material: peripheral blood.

As DNA, the CDR3 is TGTGCCAGCAGCAGGACAGGGGGTGCGGAGACCCAGTACTTC. Translated: CASSRTGGAETQYF. This chain connects TRBV27 to TRBJ2-5, with 10 nucleotides matching TRBD1. Looked up from germline, CDR1 is MNHEY and CDR2 is SMNVEV (reference sequence). This CDR3 has 14 residues. Unmatched junction bases numbered 6, after V lost 6 bases and J lost 5 bases.